Detailed here is one T cell receptor beta chain. Replicate PCRs for sorted subsets used roughly 200 ng DNA; this equaled around 28,000 T cell genomes. Assay used: immunoSEQ multiplex PCR; TCRdb lists only in-frame clones, some missing. The sample lists some 1.5 million clones; 95% to 97% were seen once. The source of the sample is a study of shared clonotypes between healthy human individuals. This CDR3 has 18 residues. Trimming removed 2 bases from V and 1 base from J, with 21 bases in between. Germline CDR1 and CDR2: MRHNA and SNTAGT. CD45RA+ naive and CD45RA-negative memory subsets were separated from CD4+ cells.

Sequenced: naive CD4+ T cells sorted from blood. Subset in this sample: CD45RA+ positively selected. The sequence was obtained from a man aged 30-40 years in good health. The rearrangement uses TRBV6-4 and TRBJ2-7; perhaps TRBD2 as D (6 bases). CDR3 in amino acids: CASSDRQQCGEGSYEQYF. Here the CDR3 DNA reads TGTGCCAGCAGTGACCGGCAACAGTGCGGGGAAGGGTCCTACGAGCAGTACTTC.